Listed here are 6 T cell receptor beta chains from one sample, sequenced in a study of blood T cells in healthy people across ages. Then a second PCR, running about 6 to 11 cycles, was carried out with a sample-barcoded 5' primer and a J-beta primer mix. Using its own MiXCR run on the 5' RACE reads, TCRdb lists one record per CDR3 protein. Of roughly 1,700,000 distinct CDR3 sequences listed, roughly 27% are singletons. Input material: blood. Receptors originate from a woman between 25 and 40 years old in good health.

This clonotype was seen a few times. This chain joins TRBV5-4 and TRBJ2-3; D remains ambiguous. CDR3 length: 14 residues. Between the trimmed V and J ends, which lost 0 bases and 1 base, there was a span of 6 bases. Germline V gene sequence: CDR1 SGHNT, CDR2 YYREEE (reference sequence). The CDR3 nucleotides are TGTGCCAGCAGCTTGGCCCTAGGCACAGATACGCAGTATTTT. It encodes CASSLALGTDTQYF. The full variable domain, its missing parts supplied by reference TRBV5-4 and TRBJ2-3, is ETGVTQSPTHLIKTRGQQVTLRCSSQSGHNTVSWYQQALGQGPQFIFQYYREEENGRGNFPPRFSGLQFPNYSSELNVNALELDDSALYLCASSLALGTDTQYFGPGTRLTVL.

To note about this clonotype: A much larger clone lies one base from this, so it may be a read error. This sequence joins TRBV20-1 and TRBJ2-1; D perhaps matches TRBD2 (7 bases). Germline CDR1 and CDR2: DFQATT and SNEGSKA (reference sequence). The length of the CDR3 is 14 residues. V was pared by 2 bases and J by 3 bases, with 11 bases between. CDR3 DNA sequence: TGCAGTGCTAGAAAGGGGGGGGACTACAATGAGCAGTTCTTC. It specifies CSARKGGDYNEQFF.

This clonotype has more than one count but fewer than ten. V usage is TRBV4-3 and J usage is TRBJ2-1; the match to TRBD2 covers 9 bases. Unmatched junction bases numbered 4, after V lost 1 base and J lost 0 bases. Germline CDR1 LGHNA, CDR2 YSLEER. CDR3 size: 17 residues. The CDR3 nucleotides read TGCGCCAGCAGCCAAGGCCCTAGCGGGGTCTCCTACAATGAGCAGTTCTTC. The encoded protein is CASSQGPSGVSYNEQFF.

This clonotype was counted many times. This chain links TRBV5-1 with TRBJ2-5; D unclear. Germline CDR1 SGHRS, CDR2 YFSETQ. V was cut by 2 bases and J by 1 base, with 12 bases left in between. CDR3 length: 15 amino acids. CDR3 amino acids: CASSFRAMGQETQYF. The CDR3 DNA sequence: TGCGCCAGCAGCTTCCGAGCGATGGGCCAAGAGACCCAGTACTTC.

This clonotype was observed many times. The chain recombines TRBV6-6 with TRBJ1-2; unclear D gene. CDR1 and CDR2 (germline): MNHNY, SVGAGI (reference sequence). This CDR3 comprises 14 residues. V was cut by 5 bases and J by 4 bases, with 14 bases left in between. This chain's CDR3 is CASSTPQITYGYTF. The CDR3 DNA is TGTGCCAGCAGTACCCCTCAGATCACCTATGGCTACACCTTC.

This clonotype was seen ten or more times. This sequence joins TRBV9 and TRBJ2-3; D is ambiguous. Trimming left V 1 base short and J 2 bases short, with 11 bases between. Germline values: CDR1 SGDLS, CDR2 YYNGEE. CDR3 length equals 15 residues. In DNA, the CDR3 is TGTGCCAGCAGCGTACTCGATTCCTACACAGATACGCAGTATTTT. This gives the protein CASSVLDSYTDTQYF.